This entry concerns a single T cell receptor (beta chain). Its specificity is not known. This entry belongs to a study of a mutant IDH1 vaccine in newly diagnosed glioma. Looking at the study overall: Onset of vaccination occurred 4-6 weeks following radiotherapy alone, or with temozolomide cycles. Prior therapy was radiotherapy, temozolomide, or both; most received both.

Indicated time point: week 47, end of study. The investigators gave 300 ug of mutant IDH1 20-mer peptide in each vaccine dose, together with topical imiquimod. Patients in the study were vaccinated eight times, receiving shots in weeks 1, 3, 5, 7, 11, 15, 19 and 23. Donors harbored newly found WHO grade 3 or 4 IDH1-mutant, ATRX-lost astrocytomas. This table comes from immunoSEQ multiplex PCR, and its TCRdb copy is limited to in-frame clones, with some not included. The sample has about 52,000 clones; roughly 72% are singletons. V was trimmed by 5 bases and J by 5 bases, leaving 11 bases between them. This CDR3 region has 13 residues. Per germline, CDR1 SNHLY and CDR2 FYNNEI.

This receptor was taken from a woman in her 40s with glioma. Some clones in this sample may be carry-over from other donors' samples. The sequenced sample was PBMCs, obtained from a glioma patient whose treatment included an IDH1 peptide vaccine. This chain uses TRBV2 with TRBJ2-3; D gene unclear. CDR3 DNA sequence: TGTGCCAGCAGTCGTCAATCGGGAGATACGCAGTATTTT. Its protein is CASSRQSGDTQYF.